This TCR beta chain was sequenced in a study of CD8+ T cells in alopecia areata. Study-level background: It was oral tofacitinib, at 5 to 10 mg twice daily, that treated patients received.

Overall study findings and caveats: The link between baseline CD8+ expansion and response remains uncertain with one nonresponder.

For this clone: Its cognate antigen is unknown.

V lost 2 bases and J lost 1, with 12 bases in between. The CDR3 covers 15 residues. Per the germline V gene, CDR1 is SGDLS and CDR2 is YYNGEE. Isolated RNA was reverse transcribed into cDNA used as the sequencing template. The table came from immunoSEQ multiplex PCR; TCRdb's copy has only in-frame clones and leaves some out. The table shows 35,000 to 45,000 clones, with roughly 92% occurring only once. Treatment: oral pan-JAK inhibitor, 5-10 mg twice daily. Lesional scalp tissue (obtained by punch biopsy) and peripheral blood were collected from alopecia areata patients. The researchers isolated CD4+ and CD8+ T cells from PBMCs by sorting.

V is TRBV9 and J is TRBJ2-5; D is undetermined. This clonotype was sampled from a human donor with alopecia areata. Here the sequenced sample was CD8+ T cells sorted from blood, taken at week 24, from a patient treated with tofacitinib. The CDR3 spells CASSVLDTFQETQYF. CDR3 bases: TGTGCCAGCAGCGTGTTGGATACCTTCCAAGAGACCCAGTACTTC. Using reference TRBV9 and TRBJ2-5 for the parts outside the CDR3, the full variable domain is DSGVTQTPKHLITATGQRVTLRCSPRSGDLSVYWYQQSLDQGLQFLIQYYNGEERAKGNILERFSAQQFPDLHSELNLSSLELGDSALYFCASSVLDTFQETQYFGPGTRLLVL.